The T cell receptor beta chain under discussion was sequenced for a study of blood T cells in healthy people across ages. For the study at large: Per every two T cells, about one barcoded beta molecule was captured by template switching.

With a J-beta primer mix and a sample-barcoded 5' primer, a second PCR ran about 7 to 12 cycles. Every cDNA was tagged by a template-switch adaptor with 12 random nucleotides. TCRdb re-called the 5' RACE reads through MiXCR, storing one row per CDR3 protein. In the table there are some 760,000 distinct CDR3 sequences, about 25% of which are singletons. Losses at the gene ends were 0 bases for V and 4 bases for J; bases not matched to a gene: 9. Germline loops: CDR1 MNHEY, CDR2 SVGAGI. The CDR3 has 18 amino acids. Study conclusions and caveats: Aged donors had fewer naive CD4+ cells and lower diversity than long-lived donors.

This clonotype was recorded a few times. Its antigen is unknown. These sequences were also reported in another study, on T cells of mothers and their children. That work contributes: With unrelated pairs as the comparison, related mother-child pairs had a slightly higher overlap that was not significant.

This receptor was identified in a boy younger than 18 in good health. Sequenced material: blood. The chain employs TRBV6-5 and TRBJ2-5; 12 nucleotides line up with TRBD2. The CDR3 nucleotides are TGTGCCAGCAGTTACTCGACTAGCGGGAGTCCCAACCGAGAGACCCAGTACTTC. The encoded protein is CASSYSTSGSPNRETQYF.